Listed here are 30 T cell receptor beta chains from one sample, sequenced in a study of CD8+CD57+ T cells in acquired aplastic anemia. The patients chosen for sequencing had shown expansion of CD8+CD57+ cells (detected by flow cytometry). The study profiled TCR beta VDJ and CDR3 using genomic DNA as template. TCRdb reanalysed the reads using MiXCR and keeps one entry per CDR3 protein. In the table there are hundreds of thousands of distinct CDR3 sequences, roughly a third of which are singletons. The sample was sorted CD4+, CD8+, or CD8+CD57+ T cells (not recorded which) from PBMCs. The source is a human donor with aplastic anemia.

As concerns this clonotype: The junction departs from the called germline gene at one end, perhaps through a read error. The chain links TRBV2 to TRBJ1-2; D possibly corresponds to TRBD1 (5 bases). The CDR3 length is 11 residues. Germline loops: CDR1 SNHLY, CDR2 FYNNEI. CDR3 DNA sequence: TGTGCCAGCGCTGGGACTAGTGGCTACGCCTTC. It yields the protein CASAGTSGYAF. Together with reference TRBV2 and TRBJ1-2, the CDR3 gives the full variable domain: EPEVTQTPSHQVTQMGQEVILRCVPISNHLYFYWYRQILGQKVEFLVSFYNNEISEKSEIFDDQFSVERPDGSNFTLKIRSTKLEDSAMYFCASAGTSGYAFGSGTRLTVV.

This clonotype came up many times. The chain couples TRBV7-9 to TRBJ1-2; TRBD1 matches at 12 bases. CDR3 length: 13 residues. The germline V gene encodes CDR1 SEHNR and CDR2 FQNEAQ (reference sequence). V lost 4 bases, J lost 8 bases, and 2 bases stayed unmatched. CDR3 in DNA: TGTGCCAGCAGCTCCGGGACAGGGGGCGGCTACACCTTC. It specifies CASSSGTGGGYTF.

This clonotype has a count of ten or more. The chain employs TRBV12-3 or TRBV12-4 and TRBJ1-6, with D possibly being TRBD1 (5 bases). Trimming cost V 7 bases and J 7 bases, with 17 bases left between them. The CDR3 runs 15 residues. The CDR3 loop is CASTTRPGGNSPLHF. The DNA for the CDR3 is TGTGCCAGCACCACCCGGCCCGGGGGGAATTCACCCCTCCACTTT.

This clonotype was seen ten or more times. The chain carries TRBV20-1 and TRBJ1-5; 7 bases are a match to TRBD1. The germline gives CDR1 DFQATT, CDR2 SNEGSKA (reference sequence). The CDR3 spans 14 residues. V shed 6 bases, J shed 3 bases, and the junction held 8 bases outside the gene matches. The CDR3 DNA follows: TGCAGTGCACTTCAAACAGGGGACAATCAGCCCCAGCATTTT. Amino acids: CSALQTGDNQPQHF.

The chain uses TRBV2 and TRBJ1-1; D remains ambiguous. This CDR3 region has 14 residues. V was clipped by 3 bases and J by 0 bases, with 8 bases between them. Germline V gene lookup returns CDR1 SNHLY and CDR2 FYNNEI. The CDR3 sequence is CASSDSQMNTEAFF. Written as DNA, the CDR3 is TGTGCCAGCAGTGATTCACAGATGAACACTGAAGCTTTCTTT.

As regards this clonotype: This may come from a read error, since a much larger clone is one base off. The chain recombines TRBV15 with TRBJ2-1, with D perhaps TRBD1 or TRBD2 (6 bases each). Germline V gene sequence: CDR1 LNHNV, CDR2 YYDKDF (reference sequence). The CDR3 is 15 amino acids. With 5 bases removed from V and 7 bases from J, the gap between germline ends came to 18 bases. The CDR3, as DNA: TGTGCCACCAGCCAAGACGGGGGCTTCTGGAATGAGCAGTTCTTC. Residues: CATSQDGGFWNEQFF.

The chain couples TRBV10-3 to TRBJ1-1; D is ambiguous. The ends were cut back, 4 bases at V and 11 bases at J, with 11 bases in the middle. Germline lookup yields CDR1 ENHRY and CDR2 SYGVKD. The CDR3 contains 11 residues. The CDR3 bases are TGTGCCATCAGTGGGGGTATTAGTGCTTTCTTT. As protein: CAISGGISAFF.

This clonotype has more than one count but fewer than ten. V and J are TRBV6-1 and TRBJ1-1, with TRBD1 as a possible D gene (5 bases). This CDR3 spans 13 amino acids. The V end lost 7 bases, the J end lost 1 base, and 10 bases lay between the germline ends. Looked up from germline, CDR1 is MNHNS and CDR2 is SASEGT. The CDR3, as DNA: TGTGCCAGCACAGACGGGGGGAACACTGAAGCTTTCTTT. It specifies CASTDGGNTEAFF.

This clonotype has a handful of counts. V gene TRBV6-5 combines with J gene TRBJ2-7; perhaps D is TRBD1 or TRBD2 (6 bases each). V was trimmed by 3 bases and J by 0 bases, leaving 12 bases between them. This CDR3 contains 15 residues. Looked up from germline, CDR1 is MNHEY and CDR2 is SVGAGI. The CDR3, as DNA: TGTGCCAGCAGTTATCAAGGGGGGAACTCCTACGAGCAGTACTTC. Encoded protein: CASSYQGGNSYEQYF.

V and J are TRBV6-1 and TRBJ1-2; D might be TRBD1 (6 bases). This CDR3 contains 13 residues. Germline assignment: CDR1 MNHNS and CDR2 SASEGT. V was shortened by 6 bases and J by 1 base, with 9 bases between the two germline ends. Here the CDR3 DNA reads TGTGCCAGCAGAGCCAGGGGTAACTATGGCTACACCTTC. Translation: CASRARGNYGYTF.

The CDR3 reads CASSTSTGTQYF. In DNA, the CDR3 is TGTGCCAGCAGTACCTCGACAGGGACCCAGTACTTC. The V gene is TRBV6-1, the J gene TRBJ2-5; perhaps TRBD1 as D (6 bases). CDR1 and CDR2 (germline): MNHNS, SASEGT. CDR3 size: 12 residues. Trimming cost V 5 bases and J 7 bases, with 11 bases left between them.

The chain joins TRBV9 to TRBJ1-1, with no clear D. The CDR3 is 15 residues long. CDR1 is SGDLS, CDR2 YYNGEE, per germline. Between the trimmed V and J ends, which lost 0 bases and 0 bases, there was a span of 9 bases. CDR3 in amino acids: CASSVDGSMNTEAFF. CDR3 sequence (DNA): TGTGCCAGCAGCGTAGATGGCAGTATGAACACTGAAGCTTTCTTT.

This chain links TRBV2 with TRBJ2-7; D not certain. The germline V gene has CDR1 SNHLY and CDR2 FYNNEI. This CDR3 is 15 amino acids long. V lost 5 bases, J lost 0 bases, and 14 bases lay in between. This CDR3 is CASSRAPSSSYEQYF. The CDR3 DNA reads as TGTGCCAGCAGTCGGGCCCCGTCTAGCTCCTACGAGCAGTACTTC.

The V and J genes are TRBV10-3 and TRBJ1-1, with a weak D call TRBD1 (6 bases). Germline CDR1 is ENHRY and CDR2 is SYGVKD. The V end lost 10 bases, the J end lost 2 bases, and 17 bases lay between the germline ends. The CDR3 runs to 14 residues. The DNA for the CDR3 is TGTGCCACCGCCGCAAGGACAGATAACACTGAAGCTTTCTTT. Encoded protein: CATAARTDNTEAFF.

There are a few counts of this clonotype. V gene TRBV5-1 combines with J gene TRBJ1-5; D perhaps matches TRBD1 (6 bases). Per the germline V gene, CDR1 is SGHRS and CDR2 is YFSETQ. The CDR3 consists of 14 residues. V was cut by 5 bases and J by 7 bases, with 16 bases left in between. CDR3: CASSPRGGGQPQHF. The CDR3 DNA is TGCGCCAGCAGTCCTAGGGGAGGGGGGCAGCCCCAGCATTTT.

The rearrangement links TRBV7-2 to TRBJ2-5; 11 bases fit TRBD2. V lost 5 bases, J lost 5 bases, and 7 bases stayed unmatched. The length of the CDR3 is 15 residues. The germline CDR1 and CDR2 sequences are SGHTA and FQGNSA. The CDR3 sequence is CASSHNSGGAETQYF. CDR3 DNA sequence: TGTGCCAGCAGCCATAATAGCGGGGGGGCTGAGACCCAGTACTTC.

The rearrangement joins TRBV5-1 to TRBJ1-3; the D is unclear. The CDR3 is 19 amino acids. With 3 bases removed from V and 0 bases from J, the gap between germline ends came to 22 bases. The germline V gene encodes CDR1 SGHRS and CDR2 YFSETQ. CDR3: CASSSTAIYRASSGNTIYF. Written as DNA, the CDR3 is TGCGCCAGCAGCTCCACAGCCATTTATCGGGCTAGCTCTGGAAACACCATATATTTT.

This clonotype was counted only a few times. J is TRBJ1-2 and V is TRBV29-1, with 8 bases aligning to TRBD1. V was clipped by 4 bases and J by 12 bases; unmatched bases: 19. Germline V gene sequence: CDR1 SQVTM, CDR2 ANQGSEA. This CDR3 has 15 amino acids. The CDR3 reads CSVGGEIEDRAGNTF. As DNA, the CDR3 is TGCAGCGTTGGTGGGGAAATTGAGGACAGGGCCGGAAACACCTTC.

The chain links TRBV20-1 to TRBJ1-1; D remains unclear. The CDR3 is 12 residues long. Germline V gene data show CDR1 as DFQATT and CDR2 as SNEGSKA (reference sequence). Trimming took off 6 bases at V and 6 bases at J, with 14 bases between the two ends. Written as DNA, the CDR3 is TGCAGTGCGCAGGATGTGCAGGCTGAAGCTTTCTTT. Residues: CSAQDVQAEAFF.

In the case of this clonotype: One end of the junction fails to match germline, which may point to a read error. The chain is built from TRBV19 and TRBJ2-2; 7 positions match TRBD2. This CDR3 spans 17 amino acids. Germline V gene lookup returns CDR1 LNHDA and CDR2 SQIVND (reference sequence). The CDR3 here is CASNPRGDFANIGELFF. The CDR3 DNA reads TGTGCCAGTAACCCCCGGGGGGACTTCGCTAACATCGGGGAGCTGTTTTTT.

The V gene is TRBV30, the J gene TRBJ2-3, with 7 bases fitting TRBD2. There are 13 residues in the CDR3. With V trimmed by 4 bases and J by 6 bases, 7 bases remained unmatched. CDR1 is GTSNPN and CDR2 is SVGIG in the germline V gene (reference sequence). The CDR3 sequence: CAWTDSGSDTQYF. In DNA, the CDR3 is TGTGCCTGGACCGATAGCGGGTCTGATACGCAGTATTTT.

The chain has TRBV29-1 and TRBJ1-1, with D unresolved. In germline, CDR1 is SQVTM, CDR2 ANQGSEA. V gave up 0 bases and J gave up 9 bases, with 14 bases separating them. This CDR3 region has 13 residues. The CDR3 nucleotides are TGCAGCGTTGAAGATTGGCCGCGAGACCAAGCTTTCTTT. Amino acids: CSVEDWPRDQAFF.

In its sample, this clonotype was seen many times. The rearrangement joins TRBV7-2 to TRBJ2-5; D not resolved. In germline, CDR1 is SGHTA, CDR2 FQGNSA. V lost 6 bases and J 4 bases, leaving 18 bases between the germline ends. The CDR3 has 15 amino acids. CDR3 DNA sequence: TGTGCCAGCAGAGCCCGGATGAGATACGGAGAGACCCAGTACTTC. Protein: CASRARMRYGETQYF. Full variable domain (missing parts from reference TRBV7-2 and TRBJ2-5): GAGVSQSPSNKVTEKGKDVELRCDPISGHTALYWYRQSLGQGLEFLIYFQGNSAPDKSGLPSDRFSAERTGGSVSTLTIQRTQQEDSAVYLCASRARMRYGETQYFGPGTRLLVL.

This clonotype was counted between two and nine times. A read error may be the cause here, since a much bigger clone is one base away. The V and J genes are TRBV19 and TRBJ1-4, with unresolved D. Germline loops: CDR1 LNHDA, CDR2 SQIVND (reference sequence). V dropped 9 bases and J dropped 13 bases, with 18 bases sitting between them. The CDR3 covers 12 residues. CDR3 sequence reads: CARTSVPSLLFF. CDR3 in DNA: TGTGCCAGAACCTCCGTGCCCTCATTACTGTTTTTT.

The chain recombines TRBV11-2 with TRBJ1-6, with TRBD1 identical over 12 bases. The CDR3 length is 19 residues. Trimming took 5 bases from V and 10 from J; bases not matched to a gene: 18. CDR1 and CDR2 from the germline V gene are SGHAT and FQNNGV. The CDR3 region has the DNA TGTGCCAGCAGCATAGGGGGACAGGGGGCTCAGGGGATGGGGTCACCCCTCCACTTT. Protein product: CASSIGGQGAQGMGSPLHF.

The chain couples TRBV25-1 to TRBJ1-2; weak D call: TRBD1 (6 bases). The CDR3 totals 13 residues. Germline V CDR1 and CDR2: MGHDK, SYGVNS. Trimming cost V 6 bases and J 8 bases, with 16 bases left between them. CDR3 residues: CASRDSPPGGYTF. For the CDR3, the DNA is TGTGCCAGCAGGGACAGCCCCCCCGGCGGCTACACCTTC.

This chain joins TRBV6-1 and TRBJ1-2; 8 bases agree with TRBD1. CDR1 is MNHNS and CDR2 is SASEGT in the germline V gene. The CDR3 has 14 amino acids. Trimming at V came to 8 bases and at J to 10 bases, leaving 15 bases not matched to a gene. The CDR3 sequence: CASLDSGRGQLYTF. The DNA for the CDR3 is TGTGCCAGCCTAGATTCGGGCAGGGGGCAACTCTACACCTTC.

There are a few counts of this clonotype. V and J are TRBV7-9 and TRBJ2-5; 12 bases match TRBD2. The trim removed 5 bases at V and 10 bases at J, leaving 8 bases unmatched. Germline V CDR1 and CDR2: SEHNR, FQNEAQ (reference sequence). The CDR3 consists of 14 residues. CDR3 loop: CASSGLAGSGGQYF. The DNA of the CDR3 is TGTGCCAGCAGCGGACTAGCGGGGAGCGGGGGCCAGTACTTC.

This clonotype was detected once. This chain's CDR3 is CASSIFPRGSSYNEQFF. CDR3 sequence (DNA): TGTGCCAGTAGTATTTTCCCGCGCGGTAGCTCCTACAATGAGCAGTTCTTC. The V gene is TRBV19, the J gene TRBJ2-1; D unresolved. Trimming left V 3 bases short and J 0 bases short, with 15 bases between. Germline V gives CDR1 LNHDA, CDR2 SQIVND (reference sequence). The CDR3 has 17 amino acids.

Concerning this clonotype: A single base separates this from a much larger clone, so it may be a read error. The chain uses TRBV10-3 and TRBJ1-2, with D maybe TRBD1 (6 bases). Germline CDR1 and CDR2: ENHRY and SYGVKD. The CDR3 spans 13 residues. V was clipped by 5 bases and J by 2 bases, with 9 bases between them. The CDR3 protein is CAISWTENYGYTF. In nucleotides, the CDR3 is TGTGCCATCAGTTGGACAGAGAACTATGGCTACACCTTC.